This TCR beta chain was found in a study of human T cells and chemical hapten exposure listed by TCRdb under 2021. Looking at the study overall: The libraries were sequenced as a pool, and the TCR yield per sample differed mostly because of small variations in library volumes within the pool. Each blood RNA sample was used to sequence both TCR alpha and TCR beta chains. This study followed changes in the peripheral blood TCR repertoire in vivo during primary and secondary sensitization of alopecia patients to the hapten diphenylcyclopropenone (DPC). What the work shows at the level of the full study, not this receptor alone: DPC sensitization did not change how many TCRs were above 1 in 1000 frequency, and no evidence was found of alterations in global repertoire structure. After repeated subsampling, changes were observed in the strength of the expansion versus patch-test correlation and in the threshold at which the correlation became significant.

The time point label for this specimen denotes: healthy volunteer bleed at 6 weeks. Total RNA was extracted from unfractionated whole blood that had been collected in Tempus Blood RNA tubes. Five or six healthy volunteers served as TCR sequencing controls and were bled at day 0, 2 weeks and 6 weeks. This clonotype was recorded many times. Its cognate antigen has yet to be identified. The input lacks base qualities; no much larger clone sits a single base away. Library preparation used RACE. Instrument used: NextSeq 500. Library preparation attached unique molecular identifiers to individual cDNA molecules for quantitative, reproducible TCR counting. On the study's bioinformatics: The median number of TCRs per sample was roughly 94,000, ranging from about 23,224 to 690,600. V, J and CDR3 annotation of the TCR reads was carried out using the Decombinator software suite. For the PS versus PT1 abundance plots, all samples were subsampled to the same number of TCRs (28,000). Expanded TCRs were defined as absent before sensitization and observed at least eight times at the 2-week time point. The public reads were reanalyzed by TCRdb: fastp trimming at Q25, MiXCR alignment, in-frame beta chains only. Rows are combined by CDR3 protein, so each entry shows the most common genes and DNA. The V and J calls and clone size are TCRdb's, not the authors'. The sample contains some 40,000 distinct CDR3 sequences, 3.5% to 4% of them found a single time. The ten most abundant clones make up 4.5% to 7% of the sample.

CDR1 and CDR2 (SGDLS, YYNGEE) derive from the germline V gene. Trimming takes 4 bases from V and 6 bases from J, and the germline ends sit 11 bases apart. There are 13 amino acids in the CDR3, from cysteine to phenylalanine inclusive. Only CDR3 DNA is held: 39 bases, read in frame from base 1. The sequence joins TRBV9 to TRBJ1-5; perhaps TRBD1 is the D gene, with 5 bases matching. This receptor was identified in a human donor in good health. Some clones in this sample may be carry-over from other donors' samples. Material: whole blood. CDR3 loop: CASSTGDIQPQHF. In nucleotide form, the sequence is TGTGCCAGCAGCACAGGAGATATTCAGCCCCAGCATTTT.